Listed below are T cell receptor beta chains from one sample, sequenced in a study of blood T cell repertoires in COVID-19. Assay used: immunoSEQ multiplex PCR; TCRdb lists only in-frame clones, some missing. The table includes 95,000 to 150,000 clones, 60% to 85% detected once. Sequences were obtained from peripheral blood. Source of these receptors: a human donor with acute or convalescent COVID-19. The donor label of this sample is uncertain. Both conserved end residues are part of each CDR3.

j_call: TRBJ2-3
v_call: TRBV7-6
cdr3_aa: CASSPAGGSTDTQYF

j_call: TRBJ2-5
v_call: TRBV11-2
cdr3_aa: CASSLGSLAGVGTQYF

j_call: TRBJ2-2
v_call: TRBV9
cdr3_aa: CASSLGTRGTGELFF

j_call: TRBJ2-1
v_call: TRBV5-1
cdr3_aa: CASSSSGGAAESYNEQFF

j_call: TRBJ1-4
v_call: TRBV6-5
cdr3_aa: CASSYSTGANEKLFF

j_call: TRBJ1-4
v_call: TRBV2
cdr3_aa: CASKTGGGEKLFF

j_call: TRBJ1-4
v_call: TRBV5-6
cdr3_aa: CASSFPTGTNEKLFF

j_call: TRBJ2-7
v_call: TRBV7-2
cdr3_aa: CASSFLGAFSSYEQYF

j_call: TRBJ1-1
v_call: TRBV19
cdr3_aa: CATSSGDLIAFTEAFF

j_call: TRBJ1-6
v_call: TRBV15
cdr3_aa: CATLEGQGNSPLHF

j_call: TRBJ2-3
v_call: TRBV7-2
cdr3_aa: CASSLEASGGLDTQYF

j_call: TRBJ2-1
v_call: TRBV4-1
cdr3_aa: CASSQHRLAGYNEQFF

j_call: TRBJ1-2
v_call: TRBV14
cdr3_aa: CASSQKLNYGYTF

j_call: TRBJ1-2
v_call: TRBV7-2
cdr3_aa: CASSLTRTGFYDGYTF

j_call: TRBJ1-6
v_call: TRBV11-1
cdr3_aa: CASSAGRVRNSPLHF

j_call: TRBJ1-2
v_call: TRBV12-3/TRBV12-4
cdr3_aa: CASRRAGGLGYTF

j_call: TRBJ1-6
v_call: TRBV13
cdr3_aa: CASSTQGRNSPLHF

j_call: TRBJ1-6
v_call: TRBV7-8
cdr3_aa: CASSLSGGSPNSPLHF

j_call: TRBJ2-4
v_call: TRBV15
cdr3_aa: CATSSRGGEGRNIQYF

j_call: TRBJ2-1
v_call: TRBV6-5
cdr3_aa: CASSYGLGDEQFF

j_call: TRBJ1-6
v_call: TRBV2
cdr3_aa: CASRGGTPLGNSPLHF

j_call: TRBJ1-5
v_call: TRBV19
cdr3_aa: CASSIVQFNQPQHF

j_call: TRBJ1-6
v_call: TRBV7-9
cdr3_aa: CASSPQGRGYNSPLHF

j_call: TRBJ2-1
v_call: TRBV6-6
cdr3_aa: CASRPGYNEQFF

j_call: TRBJ1-2
v_call: TRBV18
cdr3_aa: CASSPNRGSYTF

j_call: TRBJ2-7
v_call: TRBV4-1
cdr3_aa: CASSQDRDRGSYEQYF

j_call: TRBJ1-4
v_call: TRBV18
cdr3_aa: CASSRPGHLTNEKLFF

j_call: TRBJ1-5
v_call: TRBV28
cdr3_aa: CASSLTPGVDQPQHF

j_call: TRBJ2-3
v_call: TRBV11-2
cdr3_aa: CASSLTGLAGTDTQYF

j_call: TRBJ2-2
v_call: TRBV6-2/TRBV6-3
cdr3_aa: CASSRGGDTGELFF

j_call: TRBJ1-1
v_call: TRBV19
cdr3_aa: CASSITSTGVNTEAFF

j_call: TRBJ2-3
v_call: TRBV4-1
cdr3_aa: CASSQGRDFYTDTQYF

j_call: TRBJ2-2
v_call: TRBV11-2
cdr3_aa: CASSSRGTTGELFF

j_call: TRBJ2-7
v_call: TRBV24-1
cdr3_aa: CATSDLRAGAEQYF

j_call: TRBJ1-2
v_call: TRBV21-1
cdr3_aa: CASSNSRRGPYGYTF

j_call: TRBJ1-1
v_call: TRBV24-1
cdr3_aa: CATSDNRGTEAFF

j_call: TRBJ2-4
v_call: TRBV11-2
cdr3_aa: CASSLFPPSGKNIQYF

j_call: TRBJ1-2
v_call: TRBV19
cdr3_aa: CASSTADRRGYTF

j_call: TRBJ1-1
v_call: TRBV3-1/TRBV3-2
cdr3_aa: CASSQGYRGRNTEAFF

j_call: TRBJ2-3
v_call: TRBV20-1
cdr3_aa: CSVASDTQYF

j_call: TRBJ2-1
v_call: TRBV7-2
cdr3_aa: CASSLAPFQGKLYNEQFF

j_call: TRBJ2-5
v_call: TRBV5-1
cdr3_aa: CASSTGGMAETQYF

j_call: TRBJ2-4
v_call: TRBV12-5
cdr3_aa: CASGLDPHVGYGQVNIQYF

j_call: TRBJ2-7
v_call: TRBV6-5
cdr3_aa: CASSGQGHYEQYF

j_call: TRBJ1-2
v_call: TRBV5-1
cdr3_aa: CASSSFTGGRIYGYTF

j_call: TRBJ1-1
v_call: TRBV18
cdr3_aa: CASSPATTGAEAFF

j_call: TRBJ1-6
v_call: TRBV6-5
cdr3_aa: CASRFGEGFNSPLHF

j_call: TRBJ2-2
v_call: TRBV7-6
cdr3_aa: CASSPGGVNTGELFF

j_call: TRBJ1-2
v_call: TRBV12-3/TRBV12-4
cdr3_aa: CASSFGGDSYTF

j_call: TRBJ1-6
v_call: TRBV5-1
cdr3_aa: CASSLLDFDSPLHF

j_call: TRBJ2-7
v_call: TRBV18
cdr3_aa: CASSPGRAYEQYF

j_call: TRBJ1-1
v_call: TRBV7-6
cdr3_aa: CASSLVPQGGPDTEAFF